The T cell receptor beta chain under discussion was sequenced for a study of CXCR4 blockade with PD-1 therapy in pancreatic cancer (dated by TCRdb to between 2019 and 2020). A note on the overall study: Multiplex immunohistochemistry and TCRbeta immunosequencing of resected pancreatic ductal adenocarcinoma were combined in the study with ex vivo slice culture in which PD-1 and CXCR4 blockade were tested. To assess intratumoral heterogeneity, two geographically distinct regions from each of roughly six tumors were TCR-sequenced.

Using the immunoSEQ Assay at Adaptive Biotechnologies, the researchers immunosequenced TCRbeta CDR3 regions from the extracted DNA. In the authors' own workflow: To measure the absolute abundance of each unique TCRbeta CDR3, the sequences were collapsed and filtered. Clonality was calculated as 1 minus Pielou's evenness, with only productive in-frame rearrangements included in the computation. Regional overlap tracked the top 100 nucleotide rearrangements across paired samples, with Morisita index comparing paired versus unrelated samples. The immunoSEQ Rearrangement Details tool was used to assess convergence of nucleotide rearrangements onto identical amino acid sequences. This immuneACCESS table, as held by TCRdb, lists in-frame sequences with V and J called but not all clones. Of the missing ones, under half trace to an unresolved V gene in checked studies; the others have no known cause. That table supplies the V and J calls and clone size; D and trimming were determined from the DNA. This sample has under 5,500 clones in its table, and 55% of those were observed once. Of the sample, 6.6% is held by the ten largest clones.

The germline V gene sets CDR1 to MNHGY and CDR2 to SAAAGT. The cysteine opens and the phenylalanine closes a CDR3 of 13 amino acids. The only DNA kept is the CDR3, 39 bases in frame from the first base. Deletion took 8 bases off V and 0 bases off J, with a span of 10 bases between the germline ends. This clone appeared a few times. No antigen is known for it. It has no much larger one-base neighbor in the sample; base qualities were not kept. What the work shows at the level of the full study, not this receptor alone: Amino acid clone frequency correlated strongly with the number of distinct nucleotide rearrangements encoding it, suggesting convergent selection by common tumor antigens. Because only TCRbeta chains were sequenced, true antigen-specificity overlap of convergent dominant clones was left unconfirmed pending paired alpha-beta single-cell sequencing. Tumors had clonal expansion, with a mean productive clonality of 0.14 compared with about 0.05 in healthy blood, yet clonality showed no correlation with survival.

The archived tumor blocks came from patients who had not received neoadjuvant therapy before resection. In the preserved-tissue arm, the study used 30 surgical resection samples taken from 25 or so pancreatic ductal adenocarcinoma patients who had not previously been treated. For the resection arm, DNA was extracted from ten 5-micron curls of FFPE tumor adjacent to the multiplex immunohistochemistry slide. This TCR was recovered from a human donor with pancreatic ductal adenocarcinoma. The sequenced sample was tumor tissue. The V gene is TRBV6-8 and the J gene is TRBJ1-1; TRBD1 is perhaps the D gene, given 6 matching bases. The sequence in DNA is TGTGCCAGCTCGGGACACATGAACACTGAAGCTTTCTTT. The encoded protein is CASSGHMNTEAFF.